What follows is one T cell receptor beta chain and its context. Under the authors' procedure: Estimates of nucleated cell counts were drawn from the amplification of reference gene primers. Assay: immunoSEQ multiplex PCR; the TCRdb copy retains only in-frame clones and omits some. That table furnishes V, J and clone size, whereas the DNA furnished D and trimming. This sample carries tens of thousands of clones, about 83% of them seen once, and the ten largest clones take approximately 20%. These data come from a study of blood T cell repertoires in COVID-19. Across the study: The United States, Italy and Spain provided the acute and convalescent COVID-19 samples. Sample material is recorded as cDNA or gDNA derived from T cells, B-cell-depleted T cells, or PBMCs.

The CDR3 covers 18 residues. Trimming removed 0 bases from V and 4 bases from J, with 25 bases in between. The germline gives CDR1 SQVTM, CDR2 ANQGSEA. This clonotype originated in a human donor in a cohort sampled during active COVID-19. The V gene is TRBV29-1, the J gene TRBJ2-7; the D gene is possibly TRBD1 (9 bases). Sequencing was performed on peripheral blood. The CDR3 DNA reads TGCAGCGTTGAAGATCGAAGGACAGGGGACGGGAGGGAGTACGAGCAGTACTTC. It is translated as CSVEDRRTGDGREYEQYF.